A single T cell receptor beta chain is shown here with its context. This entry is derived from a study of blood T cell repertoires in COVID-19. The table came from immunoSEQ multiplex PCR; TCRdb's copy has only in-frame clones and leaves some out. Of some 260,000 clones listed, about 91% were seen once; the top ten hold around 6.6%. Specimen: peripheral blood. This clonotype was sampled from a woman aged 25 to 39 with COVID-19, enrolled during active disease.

The CDR3: CASSPFAETDTQYF. CDR3 nucleotide sequence: TGTGCCAGCTCACCTTTCGCAGAAACAGATACGCAGTATTTT. This sequence joins TRBV18 and TRBJ2-3; D unclear. V dropped 3 bases and J dropped 3 bases, with 10 bases sitting between them. CDR1 KGHSH and CDR2 LQKENI come from the germline V gene. CDR3 length: 14 residues.